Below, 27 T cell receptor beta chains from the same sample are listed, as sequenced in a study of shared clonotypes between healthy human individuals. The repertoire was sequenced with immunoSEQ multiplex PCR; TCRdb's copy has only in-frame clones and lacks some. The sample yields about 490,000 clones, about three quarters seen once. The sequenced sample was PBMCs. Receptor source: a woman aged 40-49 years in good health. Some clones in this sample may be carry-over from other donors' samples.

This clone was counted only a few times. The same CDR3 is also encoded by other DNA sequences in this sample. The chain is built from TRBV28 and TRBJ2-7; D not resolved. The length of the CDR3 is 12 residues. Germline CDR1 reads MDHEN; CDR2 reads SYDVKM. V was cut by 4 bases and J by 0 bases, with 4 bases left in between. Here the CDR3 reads CASSSLSYEQYF. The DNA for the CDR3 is TGTGCCAGCAGTTCCCTCTCCTACGAGCAGTACTTC.

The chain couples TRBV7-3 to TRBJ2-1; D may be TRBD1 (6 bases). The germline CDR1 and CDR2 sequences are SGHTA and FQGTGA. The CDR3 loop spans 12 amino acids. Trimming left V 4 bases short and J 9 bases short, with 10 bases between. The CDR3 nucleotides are TGTGCCAGCAGCTCACAGGGCAGTGAGCAGTTCTTC. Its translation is CASSSQGSEQFF. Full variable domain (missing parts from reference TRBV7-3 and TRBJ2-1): GAGVSQTPSNKVTEKGKYVELRCDPISGHTALYWYRQSLGQGPEFLIYFQGTGAADDSGLPNDRFFAVRPEGSVSTLKIQRTERGDSAVYLCASSSQGSEQFFGPGTRLTVL.

CDR3 coding DNA: TGTGCCTGGACGGTGATGAGGTTTCAAGGGGAGCAGTACTTC. Its protein product is CAWTVMRFQGEQYF. The rearrangement uses TRBV30 and TRBJ2-5, with D possibly being TRBD1 or TRBD2 (5 bases each). There are 14 residues in the CDR3. Germline assignment: CDR1 GTSNPN and CDR2 SVGIG (reference sequence). V lost 4 bases and J 11 bases, leaving 23 bases between the germline ends.

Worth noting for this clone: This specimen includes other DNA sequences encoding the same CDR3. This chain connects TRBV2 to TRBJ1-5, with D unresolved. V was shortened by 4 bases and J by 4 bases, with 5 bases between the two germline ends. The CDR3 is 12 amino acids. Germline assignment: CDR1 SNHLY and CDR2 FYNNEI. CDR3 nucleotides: TGTGCCAGCAGTGGAAATAATCAGCCCCAGCATTTT. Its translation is CASSGNNQPQHF.

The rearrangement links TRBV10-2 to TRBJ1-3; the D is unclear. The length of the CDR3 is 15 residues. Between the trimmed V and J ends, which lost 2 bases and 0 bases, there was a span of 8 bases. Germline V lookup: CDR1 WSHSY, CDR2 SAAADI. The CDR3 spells CASSERISSGNTIYF. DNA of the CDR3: TGCGCCAGCAGTGAGCGGATAAGCTCTGGAAACACCATATATTTT.

CDR3 loop: CASSELGLAEDEQYF. CDR3 DNA sequence: TGTGCCAGCAGTGAATTAGGGCTAGCGGAGGACGAGCAGTACTTC. The chain uses TRBV6-1 and TRBJ2-7, with 7 bases identical to TRBD2. This CDR3 has 15 residues. Looked up from germline, CDR1 is MNHNS and CDR2 is SASEGT. The trim removed 2 bases at V and 5 bases at J, leaving 9 bases unmatched.

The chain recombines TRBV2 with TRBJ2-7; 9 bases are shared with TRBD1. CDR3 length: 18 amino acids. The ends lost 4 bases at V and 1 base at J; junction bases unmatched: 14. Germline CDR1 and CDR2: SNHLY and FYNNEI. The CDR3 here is CASSVQDRGPTRSYEQYF. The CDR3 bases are TGTGCCAGCAGTGTCCAGGACAGGGGACCCACCCGTTCCTACGAGCAGTACTTC.

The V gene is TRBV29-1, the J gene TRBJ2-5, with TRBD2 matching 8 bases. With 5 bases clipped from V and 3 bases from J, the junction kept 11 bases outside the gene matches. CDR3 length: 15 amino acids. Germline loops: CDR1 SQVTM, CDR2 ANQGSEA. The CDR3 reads CSVTGTRLTEETQYF. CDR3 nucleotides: TGCAGCGTTACCGGGACTAGACTTACGGAAGAGACCCAGTACTTC.

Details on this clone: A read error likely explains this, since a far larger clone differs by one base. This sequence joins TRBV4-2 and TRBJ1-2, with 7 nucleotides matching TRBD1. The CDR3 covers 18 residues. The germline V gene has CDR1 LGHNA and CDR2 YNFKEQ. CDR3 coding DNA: TGTGCCAGCAGCCACGCCACCCCTGACAGGGTTCCTGGCTATGGCTCCACCTTC. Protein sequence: CASSHATPDRVPGYGSTF.

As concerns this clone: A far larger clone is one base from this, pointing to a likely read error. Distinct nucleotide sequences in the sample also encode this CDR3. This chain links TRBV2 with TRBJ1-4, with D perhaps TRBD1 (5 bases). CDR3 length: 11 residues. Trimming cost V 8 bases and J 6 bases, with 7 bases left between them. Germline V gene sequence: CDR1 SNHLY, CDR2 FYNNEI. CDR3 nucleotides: TGTGCCAGCCAGGGTTATGAAAAACTGTTTTTT. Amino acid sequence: CASQGYEKLFF.

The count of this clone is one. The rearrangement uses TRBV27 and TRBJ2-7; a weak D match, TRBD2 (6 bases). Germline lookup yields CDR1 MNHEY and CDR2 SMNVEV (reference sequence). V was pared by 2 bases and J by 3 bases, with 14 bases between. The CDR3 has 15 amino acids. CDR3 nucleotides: TGTGCCAGCAGTTTACTCCAGGGAGGCTACTACGAGCAGTACTTC. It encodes CASSLLQGGYYEQYF.

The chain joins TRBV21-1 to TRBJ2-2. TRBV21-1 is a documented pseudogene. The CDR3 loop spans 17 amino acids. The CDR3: CASSKAGKRMNTGELFF. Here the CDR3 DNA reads TGTGCCAGCAGCAAAGCTGGGAAGCGAATGAACACCGGGGAGCTGTTTTTT.

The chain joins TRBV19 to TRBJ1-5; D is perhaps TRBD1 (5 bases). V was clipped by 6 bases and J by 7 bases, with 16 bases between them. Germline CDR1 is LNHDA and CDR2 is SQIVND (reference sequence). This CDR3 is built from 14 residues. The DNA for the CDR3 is TGTGCCAGTAGGGGCGGGGGGATTAGCCAGCCCCAGCATTTT. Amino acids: CASRGGGISQPQHF.

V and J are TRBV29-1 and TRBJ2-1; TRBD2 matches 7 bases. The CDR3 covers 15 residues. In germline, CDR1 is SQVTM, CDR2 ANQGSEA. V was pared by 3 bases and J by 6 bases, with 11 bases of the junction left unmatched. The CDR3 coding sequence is TGCAGCGTTGAGAGGCGGGAGAGGGGAACCAATGAGCAGTTCTTC. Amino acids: CSVERRERGTNEQFF.

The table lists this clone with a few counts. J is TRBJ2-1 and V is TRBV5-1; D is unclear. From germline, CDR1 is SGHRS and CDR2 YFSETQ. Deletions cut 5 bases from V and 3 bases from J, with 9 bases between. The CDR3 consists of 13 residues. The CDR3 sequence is CASRVASYNEQFF. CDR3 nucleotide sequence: TGCGCCAGCAGAGTAGCTAGCTACAATGAGCAGTTCTTC.

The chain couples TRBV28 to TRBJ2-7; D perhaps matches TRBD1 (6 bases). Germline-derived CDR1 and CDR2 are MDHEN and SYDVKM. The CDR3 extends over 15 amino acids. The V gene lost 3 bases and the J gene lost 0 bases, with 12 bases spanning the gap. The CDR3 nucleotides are TGTGCCAGCAGTTTCGGGGACACCTTCTCCTACGAGCAGTACTTC. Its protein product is CASSFGDTFSYEQYF.

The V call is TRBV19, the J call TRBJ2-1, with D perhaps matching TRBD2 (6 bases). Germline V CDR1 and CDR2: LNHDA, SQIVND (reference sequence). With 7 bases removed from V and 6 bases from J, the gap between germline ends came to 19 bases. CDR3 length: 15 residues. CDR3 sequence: CASTLGRGVGNEQFF. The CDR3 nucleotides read TGTGCCAGTACCCTCGGGCGGGGAGTCGGCAATGAGCAGTTCTTC.

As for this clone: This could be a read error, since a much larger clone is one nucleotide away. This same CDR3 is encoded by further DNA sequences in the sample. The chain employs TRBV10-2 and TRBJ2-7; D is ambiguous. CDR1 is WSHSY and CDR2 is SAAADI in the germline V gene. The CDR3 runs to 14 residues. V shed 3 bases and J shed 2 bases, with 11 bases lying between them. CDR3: CASSDLDGAYEQYF. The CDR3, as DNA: TGCGCCAGCAGTGATTTGGATGGAGCCTACGAGCAGTACTTC.

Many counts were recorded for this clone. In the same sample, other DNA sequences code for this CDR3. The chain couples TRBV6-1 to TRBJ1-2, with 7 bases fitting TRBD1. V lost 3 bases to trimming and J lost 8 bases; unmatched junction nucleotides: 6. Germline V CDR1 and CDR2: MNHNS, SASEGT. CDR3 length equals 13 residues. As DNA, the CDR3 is TGTGCCAGCAGTGAGAACAGGGGTAACGGCTACACCTTC. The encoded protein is CASSENRGNGYTF.

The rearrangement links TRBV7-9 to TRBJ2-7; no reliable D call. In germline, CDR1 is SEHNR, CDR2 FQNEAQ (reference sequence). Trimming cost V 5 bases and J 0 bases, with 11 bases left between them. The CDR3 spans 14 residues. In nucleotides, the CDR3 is TGTGCCAGCAGCAGGAGCCCAAGCTCCTACGAGCAGTACTTC. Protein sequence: CASSRSPSSYEQYF.

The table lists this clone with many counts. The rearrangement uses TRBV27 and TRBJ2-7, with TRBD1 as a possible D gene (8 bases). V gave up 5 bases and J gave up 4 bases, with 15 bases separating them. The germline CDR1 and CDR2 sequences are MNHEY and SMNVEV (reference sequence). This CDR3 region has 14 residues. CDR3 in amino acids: CASSKQGEGYEQYF. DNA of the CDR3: TGTGCCAGCAGTAAACAGGGGGAGGGTTACGAGCAGTACTTC.

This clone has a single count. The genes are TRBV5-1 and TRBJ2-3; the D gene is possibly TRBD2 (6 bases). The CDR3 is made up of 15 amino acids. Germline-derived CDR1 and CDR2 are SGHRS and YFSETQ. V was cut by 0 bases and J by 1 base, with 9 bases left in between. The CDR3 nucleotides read TGCGCCAGCAGCTTGGAAGGCGGGGGCACAGATACGCAGTATTTT. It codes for CASSLEGGGTDTQYF.

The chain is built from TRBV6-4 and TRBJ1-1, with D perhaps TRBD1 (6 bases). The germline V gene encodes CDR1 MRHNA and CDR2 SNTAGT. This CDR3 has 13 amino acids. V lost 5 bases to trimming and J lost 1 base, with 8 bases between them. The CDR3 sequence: CASSSGENTEAFF. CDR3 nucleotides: TGTGCCAGCAGTTCAGGGGAGAACACTGAAGCTTTCTTT.

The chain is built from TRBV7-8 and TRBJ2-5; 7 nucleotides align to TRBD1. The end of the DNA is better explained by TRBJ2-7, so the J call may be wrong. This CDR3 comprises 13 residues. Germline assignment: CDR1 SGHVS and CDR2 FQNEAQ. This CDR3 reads CASSLGQGREQYF. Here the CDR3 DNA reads TGTGCCAGCAGCTTAGGACAGGGACGCGAGCAGTACTTC.

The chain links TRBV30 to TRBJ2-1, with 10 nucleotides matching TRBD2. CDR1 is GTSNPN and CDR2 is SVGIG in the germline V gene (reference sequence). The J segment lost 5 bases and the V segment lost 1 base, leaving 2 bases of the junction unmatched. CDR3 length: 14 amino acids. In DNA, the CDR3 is TGTGCCTGGAGTGGCGGGACTAGCGACAATGAGCAGTTCTTC. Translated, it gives CAWSGGTSDNEQFF.

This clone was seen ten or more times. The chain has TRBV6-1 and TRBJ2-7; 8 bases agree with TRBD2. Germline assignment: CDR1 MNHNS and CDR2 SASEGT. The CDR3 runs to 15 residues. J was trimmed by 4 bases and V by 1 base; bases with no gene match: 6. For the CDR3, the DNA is TGTGCCAGCAGTGAAGAATTAGCGGGATCGTACGAGCAGTACTTC. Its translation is CASSEELAGSYEQYF.

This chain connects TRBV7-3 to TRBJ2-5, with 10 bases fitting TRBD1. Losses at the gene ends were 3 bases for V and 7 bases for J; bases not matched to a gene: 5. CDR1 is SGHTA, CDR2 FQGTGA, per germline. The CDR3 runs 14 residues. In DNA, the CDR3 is TGTGCCAGCAGCTTTTATGGACAGGGGGGGACCCAGTACTTC. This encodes CASSFYGQGGTQYF.